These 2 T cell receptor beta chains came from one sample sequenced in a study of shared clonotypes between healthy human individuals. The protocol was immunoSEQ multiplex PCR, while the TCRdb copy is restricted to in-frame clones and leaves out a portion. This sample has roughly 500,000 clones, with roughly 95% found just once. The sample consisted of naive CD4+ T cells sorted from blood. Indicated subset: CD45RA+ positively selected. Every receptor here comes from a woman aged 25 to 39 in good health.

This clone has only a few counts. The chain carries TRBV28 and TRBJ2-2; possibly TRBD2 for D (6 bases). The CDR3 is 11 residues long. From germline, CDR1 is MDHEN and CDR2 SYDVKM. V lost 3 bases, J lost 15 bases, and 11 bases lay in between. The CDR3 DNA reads TGTGCCAGCAGTTTCCGGGGGTGGATGTTTTTT. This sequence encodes CASSFRGWMFF. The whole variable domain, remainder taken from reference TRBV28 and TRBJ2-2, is DVKVTQSSRYLVKRTGEKVFLECVQDMDHENMFWYRQDPGLGLRLIYFSYDVKMKEKGDIPEGYSVSREKKERFSLILESASTNQTSMYLCASSFRGWMFFGEGSRLTVL.

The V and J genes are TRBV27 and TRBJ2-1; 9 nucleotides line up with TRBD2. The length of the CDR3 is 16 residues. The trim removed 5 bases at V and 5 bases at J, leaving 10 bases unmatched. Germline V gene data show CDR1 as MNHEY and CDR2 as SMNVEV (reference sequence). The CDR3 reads CASSLHATSGNNEQFF. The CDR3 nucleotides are TGTGCCAGCAGTCTTCATGCGACTAGCGGAAACAATGAGCAGTTCTTC.